Below, 5 T cell receptor beta chains from the same sample are listed, as sequenced in a study of graft-versus-host responses after intestinal transplantation. From the graft tissue, intraepithelial and lamina propria lymphocytes were released through processing. Assay: immunoSEQ multiplex PCR; the TCRdb copy retains only in-frame clones and omits some. The sample carries approximately 15,000 clones, approximately 59% recorded once. The specimen comprised ileum tissue, sampled 524 days after transplant. All receptors derive from a human patient who received an intestinal transplant, so some T cells may come from the graft donor.

This clone is medium-sized in the sample. The chain couples TRBV6-1 to TRBJ2-3, with a possible D match to TRBD2 (6 bases). The CDR3 extends over 14 amino acids. With 8 bases removed from V and 7 bases from J, the gap between germline ends came to 19 bases. Germline V gene data show CDR1 as MNHNS and CDR2 as SASEGT. The CDR3 spells CASSPGTEGNTQYF. In DNA form, the CDR3 reads TGTGCCAGCTCACCCGGGACGGAGGGTAATACGCAGTATTTT.

This clone was observed a handful of times. This chain uses TRBV2 with TRBJ2-5, with D unresolved. Germline V gene sequence: CDR1 SNHLY, CDR2 FYNNEI. This CDR3 spans 13 amino acids. Trimming stripped 7 bases from V and 1 base from J, with 10 bases between. CDR3 loop: CASMGTVQETQYF. The CDR3 DNA reads as TGTGCCAGCATGGGTACAGTCCAAGAGACCCAGTACTTC.

Here the CDR3 DNA reads TGTGCCAGCAGCTTAGATCCATCACTAGCGGGGGGGATCTACAATGAGCAGTTCTTC. Translation: CASSLDPSLAGGIYNEQFF. The V call is TRBV11-2, the J call TRBJ2-1, with TRBD2 matching over 13 bases. Losses at the gene ends were 0 bases for V and 3 bases for J; bases not matched to a gene: 8. The CDR3 runs 19 residues. The germline CDR1 and CDR2 sequences are SGHAT and FQNNGV. The full variable domain, with the rest looked up from reference TRBV11-2 and TRBJ2-1, is EAGVAQSPRYKIIEKRQSVAFWCNPISGHATLYWYQQILGQGPKLLIQFQNNGVVDDSQLPKDRFSAERLKGVDSTLKIQPAKLEDSAVYLCASSLDPSLAGGIYNEQFFGPGTRLTVL.

This sequence joins TRBV10-3 and TRBJ2-4; possibly TRBD2 for D (7 bases). This CDR3 has 15 amino acids. Deletions cut 6 bases from V and 8 bases from J, with 20 bases between. CDR1 is ENHRY and CDR2 is SYGVKD in the germline V gene. The DNA for the CDR3 is TGTGCCATCAGATCCGGGGGAGGGGGGCTCGACATTCAGTACTTC. This encodes CAIRSGGGGLDIQYF.

V usage is TRBV4-1 and J usage is TRBJ1-2; possibly TRBD1 for D (6 bases). V was cut by 1 base and J by 4 bases, with 10 bases left in between. CDR3 length: 14 residues. CDR1 is MGHRA, CDR2 YSYEKL, per germline. This CDR3 is CASSQGQAIYGYTF. In nucleotides, the CDR3 is TGCGCCAGCAGCCAAGGACAGGCTATCTATGGCTACACCTTC.